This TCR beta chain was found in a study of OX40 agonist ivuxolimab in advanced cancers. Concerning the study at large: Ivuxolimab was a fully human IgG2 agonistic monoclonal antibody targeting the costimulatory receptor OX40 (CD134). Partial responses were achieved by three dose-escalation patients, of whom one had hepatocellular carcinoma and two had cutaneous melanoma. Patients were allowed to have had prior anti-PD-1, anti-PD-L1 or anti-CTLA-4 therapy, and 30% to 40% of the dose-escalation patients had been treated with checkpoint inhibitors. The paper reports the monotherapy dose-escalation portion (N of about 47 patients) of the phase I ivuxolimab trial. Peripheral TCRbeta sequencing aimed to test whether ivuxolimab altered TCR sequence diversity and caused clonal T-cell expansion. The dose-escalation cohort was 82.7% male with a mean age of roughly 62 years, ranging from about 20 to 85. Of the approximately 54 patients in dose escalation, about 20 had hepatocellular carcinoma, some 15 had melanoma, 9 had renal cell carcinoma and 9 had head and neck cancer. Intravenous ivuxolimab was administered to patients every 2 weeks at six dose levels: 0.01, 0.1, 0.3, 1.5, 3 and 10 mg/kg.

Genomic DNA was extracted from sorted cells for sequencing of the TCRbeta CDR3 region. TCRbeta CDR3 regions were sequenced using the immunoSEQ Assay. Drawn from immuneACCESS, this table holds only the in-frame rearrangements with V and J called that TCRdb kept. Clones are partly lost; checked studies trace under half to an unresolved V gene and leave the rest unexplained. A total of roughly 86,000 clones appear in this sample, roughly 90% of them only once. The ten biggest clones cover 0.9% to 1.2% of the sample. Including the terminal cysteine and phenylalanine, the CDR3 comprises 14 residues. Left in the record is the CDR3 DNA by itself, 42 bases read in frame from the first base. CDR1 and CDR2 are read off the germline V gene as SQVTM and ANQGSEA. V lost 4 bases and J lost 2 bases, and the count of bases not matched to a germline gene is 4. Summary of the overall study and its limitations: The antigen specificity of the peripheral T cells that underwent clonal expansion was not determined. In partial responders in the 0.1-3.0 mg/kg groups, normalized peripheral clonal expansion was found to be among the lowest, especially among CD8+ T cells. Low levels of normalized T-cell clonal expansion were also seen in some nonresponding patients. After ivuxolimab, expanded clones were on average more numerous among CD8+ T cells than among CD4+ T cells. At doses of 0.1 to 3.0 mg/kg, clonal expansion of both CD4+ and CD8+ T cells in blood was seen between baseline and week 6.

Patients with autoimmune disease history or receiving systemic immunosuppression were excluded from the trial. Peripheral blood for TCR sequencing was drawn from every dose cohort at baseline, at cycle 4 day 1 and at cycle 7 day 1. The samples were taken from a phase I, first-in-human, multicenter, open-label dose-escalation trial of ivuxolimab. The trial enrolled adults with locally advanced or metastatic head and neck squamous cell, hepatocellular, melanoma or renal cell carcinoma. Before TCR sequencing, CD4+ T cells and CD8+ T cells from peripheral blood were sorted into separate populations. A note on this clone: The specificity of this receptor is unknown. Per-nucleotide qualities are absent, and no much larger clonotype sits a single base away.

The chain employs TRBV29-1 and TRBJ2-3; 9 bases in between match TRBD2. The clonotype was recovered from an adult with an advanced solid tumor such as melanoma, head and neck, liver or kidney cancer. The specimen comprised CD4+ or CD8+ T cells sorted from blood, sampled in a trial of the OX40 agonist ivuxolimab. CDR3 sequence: CSVALAGSTDTQYF. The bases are TGCAGCGTTGCCCTAGCGGGATCCACAGATACGCAGTATTTT.